There are a few counts of the clone carrying this TCR beta chain. Its target is not known. This entry comes from a study of T cells after yellow fever vaccination. Study-wide results and caveats: Subsequent booster samples again held most clones from primary vaccination (less than 98% CD4, roughly 90% CD8).

TCRdb redid the calling of the 5' RACE reads with MiXCR, one entry per CDR3 protein. Of about 130,000 distinct CDR3 sequences listed, under 8.5% are singletons. This receptor was taken from a man between 18 and 29 years old who received the YFV17D yellow fever vaccine. The source material was CD4+ T cells sorted from PBMCs, sampled approximately 11 days after the first yellow fever vaccination.

CDR3 DNA sequence: TGTGCCAGCAGCTTAGCTGGGAGTGAGTCTGGAAACACCATATATTTT. This encodes CASSLAGSESGNTIYF. The V gene is TRBV7-2, the J gene TRBJ1-3; D ambiguous. V was pared by 0 bases and J by 1 base, with 10 bases between. The germline V gene has CDR1 SGHTA and CDR2 FQGNSA. This CDR3 is built from 16 residues.